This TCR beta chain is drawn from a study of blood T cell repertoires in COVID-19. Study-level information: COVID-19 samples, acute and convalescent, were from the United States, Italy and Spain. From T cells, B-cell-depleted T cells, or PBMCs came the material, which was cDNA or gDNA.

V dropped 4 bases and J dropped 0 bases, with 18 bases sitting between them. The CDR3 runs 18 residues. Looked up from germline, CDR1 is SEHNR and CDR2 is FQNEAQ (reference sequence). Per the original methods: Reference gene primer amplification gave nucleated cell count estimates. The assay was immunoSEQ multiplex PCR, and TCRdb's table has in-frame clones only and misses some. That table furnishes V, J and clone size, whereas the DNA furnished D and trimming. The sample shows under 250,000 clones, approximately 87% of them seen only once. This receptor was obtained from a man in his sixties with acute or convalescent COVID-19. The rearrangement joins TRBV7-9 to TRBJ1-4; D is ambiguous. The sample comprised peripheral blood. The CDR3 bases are TGTGCCAGCAGCTCTAGGAAGGGAGCCCCCGCAACTAATGAAAAACTGTTTTTT. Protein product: CASSSRKGAPATNEKLFF.